This TCR beta chain is from a study of blood T cell repertoires in COVID-19. Study-level background: The cDNA or gDNA used as material had been derived from T cells, B-cell-depleted T cells, or PBMCs.

Participants were placed into cohorts based on the clinical history they reported. Profiled with immunoSEQ multiplex PCR; TCRdb holds only in-frame clones, not every one. Of around 450,000 clones in the sample, around nine tenths are singletons; the top ten hold under 2.5%. CDR1 SGDLS and CDR2 YYNGEE come from the germline V gene. The CDR3 length is 17 residues. J lost 4 bases, V lost 0 bases, and 9 bases had no gene match. The clonotype comes from a woman between 18 and 29 years old with acute COVID-19. The chain links TRBV9 to TRBJ2-1, with 8 bases aligning to TRBD2. Sequenced input: PBMCs or T cells enriched from blood (not recorded which). As DNA, the CDR3 is TGTGCCAGCAGCGTAGGGCTGGCTAGCGGGCTGTACAATGAGCAGTTCTTC. Encoded protein: CASSVGLASGLYNEQFF. The whole variable domain, filled in from reference TRBV9 and TRBJ2-1, reads DSGVTQTPKHLITATGQRVTLRCSPRSGDLSVYWYQQSLDQGLQFLIQYYNGEERAKGNILERFSAQQFPDLHSELNLSSLELGDSALYFCASSVGLASGLYNEQFFGPGTRLTVL.